This TCR beta chain was identified in a study of CD8+ T cells in alopecia areata. Whole-study context: The percentage of affected scalp area served as the score of severity for treated patients.

Extracted RNA was reverse transcribed into cDNA, the sequencing template. TCRdb's table, derived via immunoSEQ multiplex PCR, lists solely in-frame clones and lacks some. This sample has 150,000 to 200,000 clones; just under 65% occur once, and the top ten carry approximately 1.2%. Treatment specified: oral pan-JAK inhibitor, 5-10 mg twice daily. Concerning this clone: Antigen unknown. An end of the junction does not agree with germline; a read error may underlie this.

This CDR3 has 10 residues. CDR1 and CDR2 from the germline V gene are MNHEY and SVGAGI. Study results and caveats: For lesional scalp, especially alopecia totalis/universalis, clonality was higher than in normal scalp. Sequence data from scalp samples additionally include resident alphabeta T cells of normal skin.

The clonotype was recovered from a human donor with alopecia areata. The chain combines TRBV6-5 with TRBJ1-6; the D gene is possibly TRBD1 (6 bases). The sequences come from CD4+ T cells sorted from blood, collected at week 49, from a patient treated with tofacitinib. The CDR3 coding sequence is TGTGCCAGCCCTACAGGGATGTGTAATTTC. Residues: CASPTGMCNF.